Below are 31 T cell receptor beta chains sequenced from a single sample in a study of blood T cells in healthy people across ages. For the second PCR, which ran for roughly 7 to 11 cycles, a sample-barcoded 5' primer and a J-beta primer mix were used. Each CDR3 protein is one row after TCRdb ran MiXCR on the 5' RACE reads. The sample carries around 900,000 distinct CDR3 sequences, roughly 50% recorded once. Sequenced: blood. These receptors all stem from a woman aged 55-69 years in good health.

The genes are TRBV4-1 and TRBJ2-7; 7 bases align to TRBD1. The V gene end was trimmed by 3 bases and the J gene end by 2 bases; junction bases not matched to a gene: 1. Per the germline V gene, CDR1 is MGHRA and CDR2 is YSYEKL. The CDR3 is 13 residues long. The CDR3 DNA is TGCGCCAGCAGCCACCAGGGGGCCTACGAGCAGTACTTC. As protein: CASSHQGAYEQYF.

This clonotype was seen once. Here the CDR3 reads CASSQVWTSVYNEQFF. CDR3 nucleotides: TGTGCCAGCAGCCAAGTTTGGACTAGCGTTTACAATGAGCAGTTCTTC. The rearrangement links TRBV3-1 to TRBJ2-1; 9 nucleotides agree with TRBD2. Trimming cost V 1 base and J 4 bases; bases outside gene matches: 5. The CDR3 contains 16 residues. The germline gives CDR1 LGHDT, CDR2 YNNKEL (reference sequence).

About this clonotype: A much larger clone sits a single nucleotide away, making a read error possible. The chain joins TRBV20-1 to TRBJ1-5; D is perhaps TRBD1 (5 bases). CDR3 size: 14 residues. CDR1 is DFQATT and CDR2 is SNEGSKA in the germline V gene (reference sequence). This CDR3 reads CSASVQGSNQPRHF. The CDR3 DNA reads TGCAGTGCTAGTGTCCAGGGTAGCAATCAGCCCCGGCATTTT.

This chain joins TRBV15 and TRBJ2-7; D is perhaps TRBD1 (6 bases). This CDR3 comprises 13 residues. Trimming pared 6 bases from V and 1 base from J, leaving 10 bases between. Germline lookup yields CDR1 LNHNV and CDR2 YYDKDF (reference sequence). CDR3 loop: CATSSGTSYEQYF. The CDR3 bases are TGTGCCACCAGTTCCGGGACATCCTACGAGCAGTACTTC.

The count of this clonotype is one. V usage is TRBV7-2 and J usage is TRBJ2-1; D not resolved. V shed 2 bases and J shed 4 bases, with 12 bases lying between them. CDR3 length: 15 residues. Germline V gene data show CDR1 as SGHTA and CDR2 as FQGNSA. The CDR3 region is CASSLWAEPYNEQFF. The CDR3 DNA is TGTGCCAGCAGCTTATGGGCAGAGCCTTACAATGAGCAGTTCTTC.

The DNA for the CDR3 is TGTGCCAGCAGCCGAGCCGAGGCCGACTATGGCTACACCTTC. Its protein product is CASSRAEADYGYTF. The rearrangement uses TRBV3-1 and TRBJ1-2; D is ambiguous. The V end lost 4 bases, the J end lost 3 bases, and 12 bases lay between the germline ends. In germline, CDR1 is LGHDT, CDR2 YNNKEL (reference sequence). The CDR3 runs to 14 residues.

This clonotype was picked up a small number of times. This sequence joins TRBV2 and TRBJ2-1; 9 bases match TRBD2. With V trimmed by 6 bases and J by 3 bases, 3 bases remained unmatched. The CDR3 loop spans 14 amino acids. Germline assignment: CDR1 SNHLY and CDR2 FYNNEI. The CDR3 sequence is CASRETSGYNEQFF. CDR3 coding DNA: TGTGCCAGCAGGGAGACTAGCGGCTACAATGAGCAGTTCTTC.

The chain is built from TRBV27 and TRBJ2-1, with 9 nucleotides matching TRBD2. The J call is in doubt because the DNA end fits TRBJ2-7 better. The CDR3 is 17 amino acids. The germline gives CDR1 MNHEY, CDR2 SMNVEV (reference sequence). Here the CDR3 reads CASRPLTSGSSYNEQYF. The DNA for the CDR3 is TGTGCCAGCAGACCGCTGACTAGCGGAAGCTCCTACAATGAGCAGTACTTC.

There are a few counts of this clonotype. J is TRBJ2-3 and V is TRBV7-2, with 8 bases lining up with TRBD1. Per germline, CDR1 SGHTA and CDR2 FQGNSA. Trimming cost V 5 bases and J 6 bases; bases outside gene matches: 16. The CDR3 sequence is 17 residues long. The DNA for the CDR3 is TGTGCCAGCAGCATGGGGTGGGGACAGGAGCCGGTTGATACGCAGTATTTT. It yields the protein CASSMGWGQEPVDTQYF.

V gene TRBV27 combines with J gene TRBJ1-2; D is ambiguous. The CDR3 extends over 15 amino acids. From germline, CDR1 is MNHEY and CDR2 SMNVEV (reference sequence). Trimming cost V 7 bases and J 4 bases, with 19 bases left between them. This CDR3 is CASTRDLRGFYGYTF. The CDR3 nucleotides are TGTGCCAGCACCCGCGACTTACGGGGTTTCTATGGCTACACCTTC.

In its sample, this clonotype was seen a few times. V usage is TRBV12-3 or TRBV12-4 and J usage is TRBJ2-7, with 8 bases lining up with TRBD2. The V and J ends lost 6 bases and 7 bases, in that order; junction bases with no gene match: 11. The CDR3 extends over 14 amino acids. For the CDR3, the DNA is TGTGCCAGCAGACAAGCGGGAGTGGGGGTGGAGCAGTACTTC. Translating it yields CASRQAGVGVEQYF.

In the case of this clonotype: A much larger clonotype is one base distant, so this may be a read error. The chain is built from TRBV4-1 and TRBJ2-7; D gene uncertain. Germline V gene sequence: CDR1 MGHRA, CDR2 YSYEKL. The V end lost 0 bases, the J end lost 3 bases, and 12 bases lay between the germline ends. CDR3 size: 15 residues. This CDR3 reads CASSQEDQTFYEQYF. Written as DNA, the CDR3 is TGCGCCAGCAGCCAAGAGGACCAAACTTTCTACGAGCAGTACTTC.

This clonotype was counted a few times. The V gene is TRBV6-5, the J gene TRBJ1-6; a weak D match, TRBD1 (5 bases). This CDR3 is built from 13 residues. V lost 8 bases, J lost 9 bases, and 14 bases lay in between. The germline V gene encodes CDR1 MNHEY and CDR2 SVGAGI. As DNA, the CDR3 is TGTGCCAGCTTCAGGGATGGGGGTTCACCCCTCCACTTT. Translated, it gives CASFRDGGSPLHF.

This chain joins TRBV4-3 and TRBJ2-1; 9 nucleotides agree with TRBD2. Germline V gene data show CDR1 as LGHNA and CDR2 as YSLEER. This CDR3 has 18 residues. The V and J ends lost 4 bases and 1 base, in that order; junction bases with no gene match: 11. This chain's CDR3 is CASSRHFLAGPSYNEQFF. CDR3 in DNA: TGCGCCAGCAGCCGACATTTTCTAGCGGGGCCATCCTACAATGAGCAGTTCTTC.

The rearrangement joins TRBV10-2 to TRBJ1-1; the match to TRBD1 covers 9 bases. Germline CDR1 WSHSY, CDR2 SAAADI. The CDR3 length is 18 residues. Trimming at V came to 4 bases and at J to 3 bases, leaving 15 bases not matched to a gene. The CDR3 DNA reads TGCGCCAGCAGTGTCCCCCCCGGGACAGGGCTTGGACACACTGAAGCTTTCTTT. Protein product: CASSVPPGTGLGHTEAFF.

The chain links TRBV5-1 to TRBJ2-2, with TRBD2 as a possible D gene (5 bases). V was shortened by 2 bases and J by 2 bases, with 13 bases between the two germline ends. Germline-derived CDR1 and CDR2 are SGHRS and YFSETQ. The CDR3 runs 16 residues. The CDR3 DNA sequence: TGCGCCAGCAGCTTTCGAGCGGAGTTCAACACCGGGGAGCTGTTTTTT. This sequence encodes CASSFRAEFNTGELFF.

This clonotype was detected only a few times. The gene calls are TRBV12-3 or TRBV12-4 and TRBJ2-1; TRBD2 might be the D (6 bases). The CDR3 is 12 residues long. With 8 bases removed from V and 4 bases from J, the gap between germline ends came to 9 bases. The CDR3 DNA reads TGTGCCAGCCGGGACTTTTACAATGAGCAGTTCTTC. It is translated as CASRDFYNEQFF.

This clonotype was observed a few times. This chain links TRBV3-1 with TRBJ2-1; 8 bases align to TRBD1. The CDR3 length is 16 residues. Germline V gene lookup returns CDR1 LGHDT and CDR2 YNNKEL (reference sequence). Trimming removed 1 base from V and 4 bases from J; junction bases left unmatched: 6. CDR3 loop: CASSQGAGQGYNEQFF. The DNA for the CDR3 is TGTGCCAGCAGCCAAGGGGCAGGACAGGGTTACAATGAGCAGTTCTTC.

In its sample, this clonotype was seen a few times. The rearrangement links TRBV5-4 to TRBJ2-5; the match to TRBD2 covers 8 bases. This CDR3 comprises 13 residues. The V segment lost 4 bases and the J segment 5 bases; nucleotides outside the gene matches: 4. The germline V gene encodes CDR1 SGHNT and CDR2 YYREEE (reference sequence). The CDR3 coding sequence is TGTGCCAGCAGCAAGGGACTAGAGGAGACCCAGTACTTC. Its translation is CASSKGLEETQYF.

This clonotype was seen just once. The gene calls are TRBV20-1 and TRBJ2-1, with TRBD2 matching 10 bases. The trim removed 4 bases at V and 2 bases at J, leaving 14 bases unmatched. This CDR3 is 18 amino acids long. Per germline, CDR1 DFQATT and CDR2 SNEGSKA (reference sequence). CDR3 in DNA: TGCAGTGCTAAGTACGTGCTAGCGGGAGCAGACCCCTACAATGAGCAGTTCTTC. Its protein product is CSAKYVLAGADPYNEQFF.

The CDR3 region is CASPEQYF. The DNA of the CDR3 is TGTGCCAGCCCCGAGCAGTACTTC. The genes are TRBV28 and TRBJ2-7; no clear D gene. Germline CDR1 is MDHEN and CDR2 is SYDVKM. This CDR3 is built from 8 residues. V was clipped by 8 bases and J by 6 bases, with 2 bases between them.

The chain combines TRBV28 with TRBJ2-1; D not certain. Trimming took off 5 bases at V and 2 bases at J, with 10 bases between the two ends. CDR1 and CDR2 (germline): MDHEN, SYDVKM. The CDR3 covers 14 residues. CDR3 region: CASSPDAAYNEQFF. DNA for the CDR3: TGTGCCAGCAGTCCGGACGCCGCCTACAATGAGCAGTTCTTC.

Only a few counts were recorded for this clonotype. The chain couples TRBV4-3 to TRBJ2-5; 7 nucleotides line up with TRBD2. V lost 6 bases and J lost 6; bases outside the gene matches: 13. Germline CDR1 is LGHNA and CDR2 is YSLEER. The CDR3 extends over 15 amino acids. CDR3 in amino acids: CASRKGASGDQTQYF. The CDR3 DNA is TGCGCCAGCAGGAAAGGGGCTAGCGGTGACCAGACCCAGTACTTC.

The chain uses TRBV21-1 and TRBJ1-1. TRBV21-1 is a pseudogene segment. The CDR3 spans 10 residues. The CDR3 nucleotides read TGTGCCAGCAGTCGCACTGAAGCTTTCTTT. It yields the protein CASSRTEAFF.

J is TRBJ2-7 and V is TRBV7-2; TRBD2 might be the D (6 bases). The CDR3 has 12 amino acids. Germline V gene sequence: CDR1 SGHTA, CDR2 FQGNSA. The ends were cut back, 5 bases at V and 7 bases at J, with 12 bases in the middle. As DNA, the CDR3 is TGTGCCAGCAGCAAAACTCGGGGGGAGCAGTACTTC. This translates into CASSKTRGEQYF.

This chain links TRBV14 with TRBJ2-1; D is undetermined. This CDR3 region has 20 residues. Germline values: CDR1 SGHDN, CDR2 FVKESK. Trimming removed 4 bases at V and 3 bases at J, with 28 bases between. The CDR3 is CASSLSVLGLIPNRYNEQFF. CDR3 in DNA: TGTGCCAGCAGCCTTAGTGTGTTGGGCCTAATACCTAATCGCTACAATGAGCAGTTCTTC.

The sample holds many counts of this clonotype. This sequence joins TRBV12-3 or TRBV12-4 and TRBJ2-3; D is perhaps TRBD2 (6 bases). The CDR3 loop spans 15 amino acids. V gave up 3 bases and J gave up 2 bases, with 12 bases separating them. CDR3 coding DNA: TGTGCCAGCAGTTTTGGGGCGGGACCCACAGATACGCAGTATTTT. This encodes CASSFGAGPTDTQYF.

This chain connects TRBV28 to TRBJ1-6; the D is unclear. The CDR3 contains 12 residues. Looked up from germline, CDR1 is MDHEN and CDR2 is SYDVKM. V lost 11 bases to trimming and J lost 13 bases, with 18 bases between them. The DNA of the CDR3 is TGTGCCGGCATCACCCACGGGCCGCCCCTCCACTTT. This gives the protein CAGITHGPPLHF.

CDR3 DNA sequence: TGTGCCAGCTCACCAGCGACAGGGCCGTCCTACGAGCAGTACTTC. Translating it yields CASSPATGPSYEQYF. The rearrangement uses TRBV18 and TRBJ2-7, with TRBD1 identical over 7 bases. The germline V gene has CDR1 KGHSH and CDR2 LQKENI. The CDR3 sequence is 15 residues long. The V and J ends lost 2 bases and 1 base, in that order; junction bases with no gene match: 5.

CDR3 in DNA: TGTGCCAGCAGCGCCGGATCAGGGTATCAGCCCCAGCATTTT. Protein product: CASSAGSGYQPQHF. The gene calls are TRBV7-9 and TRBJ1-5, with a possible D match to TRBD1 (5 bases). CDR1 and CDR2 (germline): SEHNR, FQNEAQ (reference sequence). This CDR3 comprises 14 residues. Trimming removed 5 bases at V and 5 bases at J, with 13 bases between.

The genes are TRBV6-1 and TRBJ2-6, with no clear D. This CDR3 has 17 residues. V shed 3 bases and J shed 3 bases, with 15 bases lying between them. Germline V CDR1 and CDR2: MNHNS, SASEGT. The CDR3: CASSDAVGTFGANVLTF. CDR3 in DNA: TGTGCCAGCAGTGACGCAGTAGGAACTTTTGGGGCCAACGTCCTGACTTTC.